Listed below are T cell receptor beta chains from one sample, sequenced in a study of T cell responses to AZD1222 COVID-19 vaccine. Data came from immunoSEQ multiplex PCR; TCRdb stores just in-frame clones and leaves some out. The data show approximately 120,000 clones, approximately 91% seen once. The sample here was peripheral blood, taken 28 days after the second AZD1222 dose. Every receptor here comes from an adult who received the AZD1222 COVID-19 vaccine. CDR3s include the opening cysteine and the closing phenylalanine or tryptophan. The order of the fields is clone size, D gene, V gene, J gene, CDR3 DNA, CDR3 protein. A D gene is named only where the DNA matches it firmly. Size tells how often a clone was seen (once, few, many) or the class of an expanded clone, and some rows leave it out.

size: .
D: .
V: TRBV28
J: TRBJ1-2
DNA: TGTGCCAGCAGCCTGGGATATTTTACATTTTCAAATGGCTACACCTTC
CDR3: CASSLGYFTFSNGYTF

size: once
D: .
V: TRBV12-3/TRBV12-4
J: TRBJ1-4
DNA: TGTGCCAGCAGTTTAAACAGGGAAGAAAAACTGTTTTTT
CDR3: CASSLNREEKLFF

size: .
D: .
V: TRBV18
J: TRBJ1-1
DNA: TGTGCCAGCTCACCGTCGAGAGCCCGGAACACTGAAGCTTTCTTT
CDR3: CASSPSRARNTEAFF

size: .
D: .
V: TRBV6-5
J: TRBJ1-5
DNA: TGTGCCAGCAGCCTGGGGGGGGGAAGTCAGCCCCAGCATTTT
CDR3: CASSLGGGSQPQHF

size: .
D: .
V: TRBV3-1/TRBV3-2
J: TRBJ2-7
DNA: TGTGCCAGCAGCCAAGATGTCGAGCAGTACTTC
CDR3: CASSQDVEQYF

size: once
D: .
V: TRBV7-6
J: TRBJ1-4
DNA: TGTGCCAGCAGCCAAGGAGCAGGGACTAATGAAAAACTGTTTTTT
CDR3: CASSQGAGTNEKLFF

size: .
D: TRBD1
V: TRBV2
J: TRBJ1-3
DNA: TGTGCCAGCAGCGCGGACAGGGGAGGAAACACCATATATTTT
CDR3: CASSADRGGNTIYF

size: .
D: .
V: TRBV7-9
J: TRBJ1-6
DNA: TGTGCCAGCAGCTCCCAGGGGACGGTGAATTCACCCCTCCACTTT
CDR3: CASSSQGTVNSPLHF

size: .
D: .
V: TRBV5-4
J: TRBJ2-5
DNA: TGTGCCAGCAGCTTGGGGAATAGGAAAGAGACCCAGTACTTC
CDR3: CASSLGNRKETQYF

size: few
D: .
V: TRBV12-3/TRBV12-4
J: TRBJ1-1
DNA: TGTGCCAGCAGTTCGAACACTGAAGCTTTCTTT
CDR3: CASSSNTEAFF

size: .
D: .
V: TRBV25-1
J: TRBJ2-7
DNA: TGTGCCAGCATCTTGGGGAACGAGCAGTACTTC
CDR3: CASILGNEQYF

size: .
D: TRBD1
V: TRBV10-2
J: TRBJ2-3
DNA: TGCGCCAGCAGTCCGGGACAGGGGGAACCAGATACGCAGTATTTT
CDR3: CASSPGQGEPDTQYF

size: .
D: .
V: TRBV9
J: TRBJ1-2
DNA: TGTGCCAGCAGCGTAGTCGACAGCCCTAGCTATGGCTACACCTTC
CDR3: CASSVVDSPSYGYTF

size: .
D: .
V: TRBV6-1
J: TRBJ2-7
DNA: TGTGCCAGCAGCCCGGCCACGGTTTCCTACGAGCAGTACTTC
CDR3: CASSPATVSYEQYF

size: .
D: TRBD1
V: TRBV6-5
J: TRBJ1-5
DNA: TGTGCCAGCAGTTCGGGACAGGCGAATCAGCCCCAGCATTTT
CDR3: CASSSGQANQPQHF

size: once
D: .
V: TRBV11-3
J: TRBJ1-2
DNA: TGTGCCAGCAGCCCAACGCGGATGTTCTATGGCTACACCTTC
CDR3: CASSPTRMFYGYTF

size: .
D: TRBD1
V: TRBV16
J: TRBJ1-1
DNA: TGTGCCAGCAGCCAATCAGGGACAGTAAACACTGAAGCTTTCTTT
CDR3: CASSQSGTVNTEAFF

size: .
D: .
V: TRBV7-6
J: TRBJ2-2
DNA: TGTGCCAGCAGCTTAGCTAGTAGCGGGAACACCGGGGAGCTGTTTTTT
CDR3: CASSLASSGNTGELFF

size: .
D: .
V: TRBV19
J: TRBJ1-6
DNA: TGTGCCAGTAATTTATCCGGGTCACCCCTCCACTTT
CDR3: CASNLSGSPLHF

size: .
D: .
V: TRBV16
J: TRBJ1-6
DNA: TGTGCCAGCAGCCAATCGGGGTCTAATTCACCCCTCCACTTT
CDR3: CASSQSGSNSPLHF

size: .
D: .
V: TRBV7-2
J: TRBJ2-7
DNA: TGTGCCAGCAGCTTAGCGCTCCGGGGCGAGCAGTACTTC
CDR3: CASSLALRGEQYF

size: .
D: .
V: TRBV9
J: TRBJ1-1
DNA: TGTGCCAGCAGCGTAGTATCCGGGACCCGAGCTTTCTTT
CDR3: CASSVVSGTRAFF

size: once
D: .
V: TRBV10-2
J: TRBJ2-3
DNA: TGCGCCAGCACGTATAGAGGGCAAAGCACAGATACGCAGTATTTT
CDR3: CASTYRGQSTDTQYF

size: .
D: TRBD2
V: TRBV7-8
J: TRBJ2-1
DNA: TGTGCCAGCAGCTTAGTGGGACTAGCGGGAGGCAATGAGCAGTTCTTC
CDR3: CASSLVGLAGGNEQFF

size: .
D: .
V: TRBV29-1
J: TRBJ1-2
DNA: TGCAGCGTTAAATACCAAACAGGGTTCTATGGCTACACCTTC
CDR3: CSVKYQTGFYGYTF

size: .
D: TRBD1
V: TRBV6-6
J: TRBJ1-6
DNA: TGTGCCAGCAGCCTAAACAGGGGTTCTAATTCACCCCTCCACTTT
CDR3: CASSLNRGSNSPLHF

size: once
D: .
V: TRBV28
J: TRBJ2-3
DNA: TGTGCCAGCAGCAAGGTCAGTTTTGGTGCCACAGATACGCAGTATTTT
CDR3: CASSKVSFGATDTQYF

size: .
D: .
V: TRBV7-3
J: TRBJ2-1
DNA: TGTGCCAGCAGCCCCCGGTGGACGAACAATGAGCAGTTCTTC
CDR3: CASSPRWTNNEQFF

size: once
D: TRBD1
V: TRBV7-3
J: TRBJ2-1
DNA: TGTGCCAGCAGCTTATGGGACAGCAATGAGCAGTTCTTC
CDR3: CASSLWDSNEQFF

size: few
D: .
V: TRBV29-1
J: TRBJ1-2
DNA: TGCAGCGTTGGTCAGACCTATGGCTACACCTTC
CDR3: CSVGQTYGYTF

size: .
D: .
V: TRBV4-1
J: TRBJ1-6
DNA: TGCGCCAGCAGCGATAATCACGGCCGGGGACGCAATTCACCCCTCCACTTT
CDR3: CASSDNHGRGRNSPLHF

size: .
D: .
V: TRBV28
J: TRBJ1-4
DNA: TGTGCCAGCAGTGGGACGCCAACTAATGAAAAACTGTTTTTT
CDR3: CASSGTPTNEKLFF

size: few
D: .
V: TRBV28
J: TRBJ1-1
DNA: TGTGCCAGCAGTTACTCTCTGAACACTGAAGCTTTCTTT
CDR3: CASSYSLNTEAFF

size: .
D: TRBD2
V: TRBV11-3
J: TRBJ2-1
DNA: TGTGCCAGCAGCTTAGTTGTCGGGGGGGCCCATGAGCAGTTCTTC
CDR3: CASSLVVGGAHEQFF

size: .
D: .
V: TRBV6-1
J: TRBJ1-5
DNA: TGTGCCAGCAGTGAGTACAGGGCCCTCAGCAATCAGCCCCAGCATTTT
CDR3: CASSEYRALSNQPQHF

size: .
D: TRBD1
V: TRBV5-5
J: TRBJ2-7
DNA: TGTGCCAGCAGCTTGGAGGTTACAGGGGTTTACGAGCAGTACTTC
CDR3: CASSLEVTGVYEQYF

size: .
D: .
V: TRBV7-9
J: TRBJ2-7
DNA: TGTGCCAGCAGCCTGGACCCGAACGAGCAGTACTTC
CDR3: CASSLDPNEQYF

size: .
D: .
V: TRBV3-1/TRBV3-2
J: TRBJ1-2
DNA: TGTGCCAGCAGCCAAGGCTCCAGGGCCTATGGCTACACCTTC
CDR3: CASSQGSRAYGYTF

size: .
D: TRBD2
V: TRBV11-3
J: TRBJ2-5
DNA: TGTGCCAGCAGCTTGACTAGCGGCCAAGAGACCCAGTACTTC
CDR3: CASSLTSGQETQYF

size: .
D: .
V: TRBV29-1
J: TRBJ1-1
DNA: TGCAGCGTTGATAGGGGATGGGGGGAGGACACTGAAGCTTTCTTT
CDR3: CSVDRGWGEDTEAFF

size: .
D: .
V: TRBV7-2
J: TRBJ1-5
DNA: TGTGCCAGCAGCCCCCCGGGGGGCTCGAATCAGCCCCAGCATTTT
CDR3: CASSPPGGSNQPQHF

size: .
D: .
V: TRBV6-4
J: TRBJ1-1
DNA: TGTGCCAGCAGACGAGTCGGGGTGGACACTGAAGCTTTCTTT
CDR3: CASRRVGVDTEAFF

size: .
D: .
V: TRBV27
J: TRBJ2-2
DNA: TGTGCCAGCAGTTTCGCAACGAACACCGGGGAGCTGTTTTTT
CDR3: CASSFATNTGELFF

size: .
D: TRBD2
V: TRBV3-1/TRBV3-2
J: TRBJ2-5
DNA: TGTGCCAGCAACATCGGGCTAGCGGACCAAGAGACCCAGTACTTC
CDR3: CASNIGLADQETQYF

size: .
D: TRBD1
V: TRBV6-1
J: TRBJ1-5
DNA: TGTGCCAGCAGTGAAGACAGGGGGCGGTTCAATCAGCCCCAGCATTTT
CDR3: CASSEDRGRFNQPQHF